The clone carrying this T cell receptor beta chain was found many times. The junction had 5 bases not matched to a gene; V was cut back by 9 bases and J by 0 bases. The CDR3 totals 14 residues. Per germline, CDR1 ENHRY and CDR2 SYGVKD. The data stem from a study of T cells after yellow fever vaccination. From the 5' RACE reads, TCRdb called clonotypes with MiXCR, one entry per CDR3 protein. The data hold about 300,000 distinct CDR3 sequences, with under 5% observed a single time. The TCR comes from a man younger than 35 who received the YFV17D yellow fever vaccine. The V and J genes are TRBV10-3 and TRBJ1-3; 7 bases line up with TRBD1. The sample was PBMCs, taken 5 days after the yellow fever booster vaccination. CDR3 sequence reads: CAIGDRPSGNTIYF. The CDR3 DNA reads as TGTGCCATAGGGGACAGACCCTCTGGAAACACCATATATTTT.